This T cell receptor beta chain was sequenced for a study of Ad26.COV2.S vaccination and SARS-CoV-2 variants. Clones were read by immunoSEQ multiplex PCR, and TCRdb kept only the in-frame ones, dropping some. The table shows about 350,000 clones, with less than 90% occurring only once. This sample's treatment: roughly 18 received Ad26.COV2.S at low or high dose, single or two shots; roughly five received placebo; per-sample allocation not given. Day 63 after the first vaccine or placebo injection was the time point for sampling. The sequence came from a person between 18 and 60 years old who received the Ad26.COV2.S COVID-19 vaccine or a placebo. Material: peripheral blood, obtained in a trial of Ad26.COV2.S vaccine versus placebo.

The CDR3 DNA follows: TGTGCCAGCAGTCGCCCCGGGACAGCTTACAATGAGCAGTTCTTC. Translated: CASSRPGTAYNEQFF. V and J are TRBV27 and TRBJ2-1; TRBD1 matches at 7 bases. Germline assignment: CDR1 MNHEY and CDR2 SMNVEV (reference sequence). CDR3 size: 15 residues. Losses at the gene ends were 5 bases for V and 4 bases for J; bases not matched to a gene: 8.